This TCR beta chain was captured by sequencing in a study of OX40 agonist ivuxolimab in advanced cancers. Study conclusions and caveats: Nonresponders included some who also had low normalized T-cell clonal expansion. With doses of 0.1 to 3.0 mg/kg, CD4+ and CD8+ blood T cells had undergone clonal expansion by week 6.

As to this clone: What it binds is not known.

Generated by immunoSEQ multiplex PCR, the TCRdb table keeps only in-frame clones and is missing some. The table shows fewer than 100,000 clones, with roughly 93% occurring only once. The germline gives CDR1 LNHDA, CDR2 SQIVND (reference sequence). V was trimmed by 3 bases and J by 4 bases, leaving 16 bases between them. The CDR3 is made up of 16 amino acids. The source of this sequence is an adult with an advanced solid tumor such as melanoma, head and neck, liver or kidney cancer. Sequences were derived from CD4+ or CD8+ T cells sorted from blood, sampled in a trial of the OX40 agonist ivuxolimab. This chain connects TRBV19 to TRBJ1-5; no firm D call. CDR3 coding DNA: TGTGCCAGTAGTATTGTAGCCGGGTTCTCGAATCAGCCCCAGCATTTT. This translates into CASSIVAGFSNQPQHF.